Detailed here is one T cell receptor beta chain. What it binds is unknown. The sample is drawn from a study of siplizumab effects on memory and regulatory T cells. Findings and limits, study-wide: Unstimulated subsets captured only a minor fraction of alloreactive clones.

Using immunoSEQ multiplex PCR, the repertoire was profiled, and TCRdb retains in-frame clones only, with some absent. The sample includes fewer than 80,000 clones, just over 90% of them seen just once. Unmatched junction bases numbered 3, after V lost 5 bases and J lost 4 bases. The CDR3 is 15 amino acids. The germline CDR1 and CDR2 sequences are SGHTA and FQGNSA. Sequenced material: CD8+ T cells sorted from blood. This receptor was obtained from a human donor in good health. This chain links TRBV7-2 with TRBJ2-1; the match to TRBD2 covers 12 bases. The CDR3 is CASSKTSGGYNEQFF. CDR3 coding DNA: TGTGCCAGCAGCAAAACTAGCGGGGGGTACAATGAGCAGTTCTTC.